These 26 T cell receptor beta chains were all obtained from the same sample, sequenced in a study of preoperative IRX-2 immunotherapy in early breast cancer. Data came from immunoSEQ multiplex PCR; TCRdb stores just in-frame clones and leaves some out. The sample holds 30,000 to 35,000 clones, 80% to 85% seen once. This sample's treatment: preoperative locoregional IRX-2 cytokine immunotherapy. Sample: lymph node tissue, taken from a patient treated with IRX-2 immunotherapy. Receptors were obtained from a human donor with breast cancer.

This rearrangement joins TRBV6-8 to TRBJ2-7; the D gene is possibly TRBD1 (5 bases). The CDR3 spans 14 residues. The V end was cut by 5 bases, the J end by 2 bases, with 13 bases between. Germline values: CDR1 MNHGY, CDR2 SAAAGT. The CDR3 region is CASSGQRVPYEQYF. CDR3 coding DNA: TGTGCCAGCAGTGGACAACGGGTACCCTACGAGCAGTACTTC.

The CDR3 DNA is TGTGCCAGCAGCCAAGGGCAGGGGGTGAAAGCTTTCTTT. It yields the protein CASSQGQGVKAFF. The chain carries TRBV14 and TRBJ1-1; 7 bases agree with TRBD1. The J segment lost 9 bases and the V segment lost 1 base, leaving 5 bases of the junction unmatched. Germline loops: CDR1 SGHDN, CDR2 FVKESK. This CDR3 comprises 13 residues.

The chain recombines TRBV18 with TRBJ2-3, with 10 nucleotides matching TRBD2. Germline V lookup: CDR1 KGHSH, CDR2 LQKENI. With 3 bases clipped from V and 6 bases from J, the junction kept 6 bases outside the gene matches. The CDR3 has 15 amino acids. CDR3 bases: TGTGCCAGCTCACCCCTAGCGGGAGCTGATGATACGCAGTATTTT. Translation: CASSPLAGADDTQYF.

V usage is TRBV25-1 and J usage is TRBJ1-6; D gene uncertain. The germline V and J ends were trimmed by 6 bases and 7 bases, with 10 bases remaining between them. The CDR3 runs to 13 residues. CDR1 is MGHDK, CDR2 SYGVNS, per germline. The chain's CDR3 is CASSREINSPLHF. In nucleotides, the CDR3 is TGTGCCAGCAGCCGGGAAATAAATTCACCCCTCCACTTT.

The chain carries TRBV23-1 and TRBJ1-5; no firm D call. TRBV23-1 is placed among ORFs of uncertain function. V was clipped by 8 bases and J by 6 bases, with 17 bases between them. CDR3 length: 14 amino acids. Here the CDR3 reads CASPVRGEFQPQHF. The CDR3 region has the DNA TGCGCCAGCCCCGTGCGTGGGGAATTTCAGCCCCAGCATTTT.

The chain combines TRBV30 with TRBJ2-7, with a possible D match to TRBD2 (6 bases). The germline gives CDR1 GTSNPN, CDR2 SVGIG (reference sequence). The CDR3 spans 12 residues. The V end was cut by 0 bases, the J end by 6 bases, with 9 bases between. The DNA of the CDR3 is TGTGCCTGGAGTGTATTGGGGGGCGAGCAGTACTTC. Translating it yields CAWSVLGGEQYF.

This clone showed up just a few times. J is TRBJ1-5 and V is TRBV28; the D is unclear. CDR3 length: 13 residues. V was trimmed by 2 bases and J by 0 bases, leaving 2 bases between them. Germline CDR1 and CDR2: MDHEN and SYDVKM. The CDR3 spells CASSLDSNQPQHF. In DNA form, the CDR3 reads TGTGCCAGCAGTTTAGATAGCAATCAGCCCCAGCATTTT.

This sequence joins TRBV5-1 and TRBJ2-7; 7 bases agree with TRBD1. J gave up 2 bases and V 0 bases, and 5 bases lay outside the gene matches. CDR1 and CDR2 (germline): SGHRS, YFSETQ. The CDR3 consists of 15 residues. CDR3 coding DNA: TGCGCCAGCAGCTTGGGGGCGACAGGGACCTACGAGCAGTACTTC. Amino acids: CASSLGATGTYEQYF.

V and J are TRBV19 and TRBJ1-1; unclear D gene. The CDR3 covers 14 residues. The germline V gene has CDR1 LNHDA and CDR2 SQIVND (reference sequence). V shed 3 bases and J shed 2 bases, with 10 bases lying between them. DNA for the CDR3: TGTGCCAGTAGTATTGGTGGTGGAAACACTGAAGCTTTCTTT. Translating it yields CASSIGGGNTEAFF.

This clone has only one observation. As DNA, the CDR3 is TGTGCCAGCAGTGACGTGTCCCCGGCCTGGGAATATGGCTACACCTTC. Translating gives CASSDVSPAWEYGYTF. This chain connects TRBV6-8 to TRBJ1-2, with D unresolved. CDR3 size: 16 residues. CDR1 and CDR2 (germline): MNHGY, SAAAGT. V was clipped by 5 bases and J by 5 bases, with 21 bases between them.

The chain uses TRBV5-1 and TRBJ2-7; D gene ambiguous. Germline V lookup: CDR1 SGHRS, CDR2 YFSETQ. This CDR3 has 14 residues. The germline V and J ends were trimmed by 2 bases and 3 bases, with 12 bases remaining between them. CDR3 sequence: CASSFLRTGYEQYF. In DNA form, the CDR3 reads TGCGCCAGCAGCTTTTTGCGGACGGGCTACGAGCAGTACTTC.

A word on this clone: Because the CDR3's place on the DNA is in doubt, the DNA is left out and the CDR3 is given as listed by TCRdb. V gene TRBV1 combines with J gene TRBJ1-1. TRBV1 is termed a pseudogene. The CDR3 is 16 amino acids long, termini counted. The CDR3 protein is CASSHTVGEGNTEAFF.

The chain joins TRBV19 to TRBJ2-1; the match to TRBD2 covers 13 bases. J lost 4 bases, V lost 7 bases, and 4 bases had no gene match. The CDR3 is 15 residues long. The germline gives CDR1 LNHDA, CDR2 SQIVND (reference sequence). The DNA of the CDR3 is TGTGCCAGTACAAAGGGACTAGCGGGGTACAATGAGCAGTTCTTC. As protein: CASTKGLAGYNEQFF.

V usage is TRBV6-8 and J usage is TRBJ1-6; TRBD1 matches 10 bases. Germline CDR1 reads MNHGY; CDR2 reads SAAAGT. There are 14 residues in the CDR3. The junction had 6 bases not matched to a gene; V was cut back by 7 bases and J by 9 bases. CDR3 coding DNA: TGTGCCAGCACCGTGACAGGGGGCGGTTCACCCCTCCACTTT. This codes for CASTVTGGGSPLHF.

This rearrangement joins TRBV28 to TRBJ2-7; TRBD2 aligns across 10 bases. Germline loops: CDR1 MDHEN, CDR2 SYDVKM. The CDR3 is 16 amino acids. Trimming removed 4 bases from V and 5 bases from J; junction bases left unmatched: 11. The CDR3 bases are TGTGCCAGCAGTTACCTAGCGGGGGAACTCTACGACGAGCAGTACTTC. This codes for CASSYLAGELYDEQYF.

CDR3 region: CAWSSTGEDTIYF. CDR3 in DNA: TGTGCCTGGAGTTCGACGGGAGAGGACACCATATATTTT. The chain carries TRBV30 and TRBJ1-3; D is ambiguous. V was shortened by 2 bases and J by 8 bases, with 13 bases between the two germline ends. The CDR3 length is 13 residues. Germline values: CDR1 GTSNPN, CDR2 SVGIG (reference sequence).

This chain links TRBV18 with TRBJ1-5; D is ambiguous. The germline V and J ends were trimmed by 2 bases and 3 bases, with 5 bases remaining between them. The CDR3 totals 13 residues. The germline CDR1 and CDR2 sequences are KGHSH and LQKENI. This CDR3 is CASSPGVNQPQHF. The DNA for the CDR3 is TGTGCCAGCTCACCAGGGGTCAATCAGCCCCAGCATTTT.

The chain couples TRBV5-1 to TRBJ2-5, with D uncertain. The germline gives CDR1 SGHRS, CDR2 YFSETQ. CDR3 length equals 14 residues. Trimming removed 1 base at V and 4 bases at J, with 11 bases between. The CDR3 here is CASSLSPSGETQYF. CDR3 DNA: TGCGCCAGCAGCTTGTCCCCATCAGGAGAGACCCAGTACTTC. Full variable domain (remainder filled in from reference TRBV5-1 and TRBJ2-5): KAGVTQTPRYLIKTRGQQVTLSCSPISGHRSVSWYQQTPGQGLQFLFEYFSETQRNKGNFPGRFSGRQFSNSRSEMNVSTLELGDSALYLCASSLSPSGETQYFGPGTRLLVL.

CDR3 sequence: CASTRDGNTGELFF. The CDR3 DNA follows: TGCGCCAGCACCCGGGACGGGAACACCGGGGAGCTGTTTTTT. This chain joins TRBV5-1 and TRBJ2-2; D possibly matches TRBD1 or TRBD2 (5 bases each). Trimming removed 6 bases from V and 1 base from J, with 10 bases in between. The CDR3 runs 14 residues. The V gene's germline CDR1 is SGHRS and CDR2 YFSETQ.

The V call is TRBV18, the J call TRBJ1-2; D not certain. From germline, CDR1 is KGHSH and CDR2 LQKENI. This CDR3 contains 13 residues. V gave up 2 bases and J gave up 2 bases, with 6 bases separating them. The chain's CDR3 is CASSPSSNYGYTF. The CDR3 nucleotides read TGTGCCAGCTCACCATCCAGCAACTATGGCTACACCTTC.

The chain carries TRBV27 and TRBJ2-2, with 11 positions matching TRBD2. Trimming removed 5 bases from V and 7 bases from J; junction bases left unmatched: 9. Germline CDR1 is MNHEY and CDR2 is SMNVEV (reference sequence). The CDR3 totals 16 residues. In nucleotides, the CDR3 is TGTGCCAGCAGTAAATCTAGCGGGAGGCGCTTCGGGGAGCTGTTTTTT. Translation: CASSKSSGRRFGELFF.

V gene TRBV6-8 combines with J gene TRBJ2-3; tentatively, D is TRBD2 (6 bases). CDR1 and CDR2 (germline): MNHGY, SAAAGT. The CDR3 is 15 amino acids. V gave up 2 bases and J gave up 1 base, with 10 bases separating them. The DNA of the CDR3 is TGTGCCAGCAGTTACGAACTAGCCGGCACAGATACGCAGTATTTT. Translation: CASSYELAGTDTQYF.

The chain has TRBV28 and TRBJ2-5; no firm D call. Germline CDR1 MDHEN, CDR2 SYDVKM. Trimming took off 1 base at V and 4 bases at J, with 7 bases between the two ends. CDR3 length: 13 residues. For the CDR3, the DNA is TGTGCCAGCAGTTTATTAATGGCAGAGACCCAGTACTTC. It translates to CASSLLMAETQYF.

The chain combines TRBV2 with TRBJ2-7; possibly TRBD2 for D (6 bases). The CDR3 contains 14 residues. Germline-derived CDR1 and CDR2 are SNHLY and FYNNEI. Trimming stripped 5 bases from V and 1 base from J, with 12 bases between. The chain's CDR3 is CASSNQAGSYEQYF. In nucleotides, the CDR3 is TGTGCCAGCAGTAACCAAGCGGGTTCCTACGAGCAGTACTTC.

V gene TRBV25-1 combines with J gene TRBJ2-7; D uncertain. CDR3 length: 14 residues. Trimming stripped 5 bases from V and 2 bases from J, with 13 bases between. The V gene's germline CDR1 is MGHDK and CDR2 SYGVNS. The CDR3 sequence is CASSFPTFAYEQYF. In DNA, the CDR3 is TGTGCCAGCAGTTTCCCGACTTTTGCCTACGAGCAGTACTTC.

V and J are TRBV30 and TRBJ1-5; D is possibly TRBD1 (6 bases). The germline V gene encodes CDR1 GTSNPN and CDR2 SVGIG (reference sequence). The CDR3 consists of 13 residues. V was cut by 8 bases and J by 1 base, with 12 bases left in between. Here the CDR3 reads CAGARGSNQPQHF. CDR3 bases: TGTGCCGGAGCTAGGGGGAGCAATCAGCCCCAGCATTTT.